This T cell receptor (beta chain) emerged from a study of blood T cell repertoires in COVID-19. About the research overall: Samples of COVID-19 (acute and convalescent) were obtained from the United States, Italy and Spain. Sources were T cells, B-cell-depleted T cells, or PBMCs; the material itself was cDNA or gDNA.

Method: immunoSEQ multiplex PCR; TCRdb's copy keeps in-frame clones and lacks some. The sample carries roughly 250,000 clones, 80% to 85% recorded once. V gave up 0 bases and J gave up 2 bases, with 8 bases separating them. The CDR3 length is 14 residues. In germline, CDR1 is PRHDT, CDR2 FYEKMQ (reference sequence). The chain has TRBV13 and TRBJ2-7, with D possibly TRBD2 on 5 matching bases. The sample consisted of peripheral blood. The TCR comes from a man aged 50-60 years with active or convalescent COVID-19. CDR3 DNA: TGTGCCAGCAGCTTAGGGGTGAGGGCCTACGAGCAGTACTTC. Its translation is CASSLGVRAYEQYF.